The clone carrying this T cell receptor (beta chain) showed up just once. Antigen unknown. Donors were Caucasian adults residing in Nashville, Tennessee, USA. The CDR3 covers 14 residues. Per the germline V gene, CDR1 is SGHDT and CDR2 is YYEEEE. With 5 bases clipped from V and 6 bases from J, the junction kept 4 bases outside the gene matches. Clones were sequenced by immunoSEQ multiplex PCR, and TCRdb holds only the in-frame ones, with some missing. The repertoire holds a few million clones, with around 94% as singletons. This entry belongs to a study of shared clonotypes between healthy human individuals. Study-wide results and limits: Blood alone was sampled, and tissue repertoires likely differ. Clonotypes which were not shared had lower generation probabilities than clonotypes that all four donors shared. A handful of donors held about 5.1% of naive CD4 clonotypes in common.

This clonotype was obtained from a man aged 18 to 30 in good health. Material: naive CD4+ T cells sorted from blood. Subset denoted: CD45RA+ positively selected. The rearrangement uses TRBV5-6 and TRBJ2-1; 11 bases agree with TRBD1. The CDR3 loop reads CASRPGTGGNEQFF. The CDR3, as DNA: TGTGCCAGCAGACCCGGGACAGGGGGCAATGAGCAGTTCTTC.